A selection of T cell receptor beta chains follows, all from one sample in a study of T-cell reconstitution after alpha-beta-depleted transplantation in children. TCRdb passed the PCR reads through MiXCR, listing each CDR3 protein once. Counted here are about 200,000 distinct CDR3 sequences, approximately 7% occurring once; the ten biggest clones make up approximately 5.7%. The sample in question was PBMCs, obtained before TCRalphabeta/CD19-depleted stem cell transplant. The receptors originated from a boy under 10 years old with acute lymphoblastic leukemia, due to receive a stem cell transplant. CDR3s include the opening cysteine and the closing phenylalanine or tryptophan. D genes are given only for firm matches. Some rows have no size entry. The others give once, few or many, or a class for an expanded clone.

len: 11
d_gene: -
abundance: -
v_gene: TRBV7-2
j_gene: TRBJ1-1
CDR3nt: TGTGCCAGCAGCCCGGGGGCTGAAGCTTTCTTT
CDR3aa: CASSPGAEAFF

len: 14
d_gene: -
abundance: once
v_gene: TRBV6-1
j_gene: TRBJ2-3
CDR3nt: TGTGCCAGCGGTAAGGAAGGGGCCGGAGATACGCAGTATTTT
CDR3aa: CASGKEGAGDTQYF

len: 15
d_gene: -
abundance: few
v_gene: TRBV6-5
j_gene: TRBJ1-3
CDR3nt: TGTGCCAGCAGGAGACTCCAGGGTTCTGGAAACACCATATATTTT
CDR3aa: CASRRLQGSGNTIYF

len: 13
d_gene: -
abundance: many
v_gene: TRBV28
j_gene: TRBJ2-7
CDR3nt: TGTGCCAGCACCACGGCCATTCCCTACGAGCAGTACTTC
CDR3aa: CASTTAIPYEQYF

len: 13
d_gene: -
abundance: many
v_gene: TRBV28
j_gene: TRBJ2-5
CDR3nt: TGTGCCAGCAGTCCCCCCTCTACGGAGACCCAGTACTTC
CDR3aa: CASSPPSTETQYF

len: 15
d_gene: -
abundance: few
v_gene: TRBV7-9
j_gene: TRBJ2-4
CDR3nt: TGTGCCAGCAGGGGTCAGGGAATGGCCAAAAACATTCAGTACTTC
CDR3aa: CASRGQGMAKNIQYF

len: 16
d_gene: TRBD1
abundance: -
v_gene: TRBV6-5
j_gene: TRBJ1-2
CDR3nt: TGTGCCAGCAATTCCCCAGAGGGACAGGGGGCGAAAGGCTACACCTTC
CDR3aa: CASNSPEGQGAKGYTF

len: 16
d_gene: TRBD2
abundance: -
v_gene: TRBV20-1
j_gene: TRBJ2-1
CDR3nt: TGCAGTGCTAGAGACCTAAGCGGGAGCGCCTACAATGAGCAGTTCTTC
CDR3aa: CSARDLSGSAYNEQFF

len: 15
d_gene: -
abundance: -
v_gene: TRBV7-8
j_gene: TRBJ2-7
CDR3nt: TGTGCCAGCAGCTTAGCAGGGGAGGTCAACTACGAGCAGTACTTC
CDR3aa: CASSLAGEVNYEQYF

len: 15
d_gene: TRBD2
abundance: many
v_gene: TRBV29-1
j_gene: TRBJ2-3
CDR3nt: TGCAGCGTGCGGCGACTAGCGGAGAAGTCAGATACGCAGTATTTT
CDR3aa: CSVRRLAEKSDTQYF

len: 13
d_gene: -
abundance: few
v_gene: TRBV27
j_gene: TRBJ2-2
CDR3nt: TGTGCCATCAGGCCTCTCAACACCGGGGAGCTGTTTTTT
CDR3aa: CAIRPLNTGELFF

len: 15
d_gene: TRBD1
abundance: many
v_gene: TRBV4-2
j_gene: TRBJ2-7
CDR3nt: TGTGCCAGCAGCCAAGAAAGGACAGGGGACTACGAGCAGTACTTC
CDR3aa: CASSQERTGDYEQYF

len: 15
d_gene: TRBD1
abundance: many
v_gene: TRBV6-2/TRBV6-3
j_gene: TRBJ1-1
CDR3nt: TGTGCCAGCAGTTACTCGGGACAGGGGGAGACTGAAGCTTTCTTT
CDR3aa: CASSYSGQGETEAFF

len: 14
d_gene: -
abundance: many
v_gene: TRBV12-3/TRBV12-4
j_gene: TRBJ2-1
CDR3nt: TGTGCCAGCAGTTTGAGAGGGACCAACAATGAGCAGTTCTTC
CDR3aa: CASSLRGTNNEQFF

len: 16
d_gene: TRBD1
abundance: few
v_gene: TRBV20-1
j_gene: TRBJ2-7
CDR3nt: TGCAGTGCTAGAGATACGGGACAGGGTTATTCCTACGAGCAGTACTTC
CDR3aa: CSARDTGQGYSYEQYF

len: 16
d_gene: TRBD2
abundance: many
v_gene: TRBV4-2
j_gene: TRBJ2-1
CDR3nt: TGTGCCAGCAGCCCCCTGGCCGCGGGGGGGGACAATGAGCAGTTCTTC
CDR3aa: CASSPLAAGGDNEQFF